A single sample is the source of the 14 T cell receptor beta chains below, sequenced in a study of OX40 agonist ivuxolimab in advanced cancers. The library was obtained by the immunoSEQ multiplex PCR assay. The clones in this table, taken by TCRdb from immuneACCESS, are in-frame only. Not every clone is retained; where verified, under half of the shortfall comes from an unresolved V gene, and the cause of the rest is unknown. The sample table lists roughly 140,000 clones, 85% to 95% of them with a count of one. The ten largest account for around 0.28% of the sample. Sequenced material: CD4+ or CD8+ T cells sorted from blood, taken in a trial of the OX40 agonist ivuxolimab. Receptor source: an adult with an advanced solid tumor such as melanoma, head and neck, liver or kidney cancer.

This chain joins TRBV6-5 and TRBJ1-1; D ambiguous. CDR1 is MNHEY, CDR2 SVGAGI, per germline. Trimming pared 6 bases from V and 0 bases from J, leaving 11 bases between. The CDR3 loop spans 14 amino acids. The CDR3 region is CASRLGPMNTEAFF. The CDR3 DNA is TGTGCCAGCAGGCTCGGGCCTATGAACACTGAAGCTTTCTTT.

CDR3: CASSQQASSYNEQFF. In DNA, the CDR3 is TGCGCCAGCTCTCAGCAGGCCAGCTCCTACAATGAGCAGTTCTTC. The rearrangement joins TRBV5-1 to TRBJ2-1; D gene ambiguous. Per germline, CDR1 SGHRS and CDR2 YFSETQ. This CDR3 contains 15 residues. Trimming removed 7 bases at V and 0 bases at J, with 14 bases between.

In its sample, this clone was seen once. The chain is built from TRBV4-3 and TRBJ1-2; no definite D call. Deletions cut 0 bases from V and 8 bases from J, with 16 bases between. The germline CDR1 and CDR2 sequences are LGHNA and YSLEER. This CDR3 is built from 15 residues. The CDR3 reads CASSQDVVRSGGYTF. The CDR3 nucleotides read TGCGCCAGCAGCCAAGACGTCGTCCGCTCGGGCGGCTACACCTTC.

The CDR3 coding sequence is TGTGCCAGCACCCGACAGGGGAGGGAGACCCAGTACTTC. Its protein is CASTRQGRETQYF. The chain joins TRBV6-6 to TRBJ2-5, with TRBD1 identical over 8 bases. The CDR3 covers 13 residues. V lost 7 bases, J lost 5 bases, and 6 bases stayed unmatched. Germline V gene lookup returns CDR1 MNHNY and CDR2 SVGAGI (reference sequence).

As for this clone: This sample also contains other DNA sequences that code for the same CDR3. The rearrangement joins TRBV5-6 to TRBJ2-7; D uncertain. The CDR3 totals 11 residues. The V gene's germline CDR1 is SGHDT and CDR2 YYEEEE. With 2 bases removed from V and 8 bases from J, the gap between germline ends came to 8 bases. CDR3 DNA: TGTGCCAGCAGCTTAGGGTATAAGCAGTACTTC. Protein sequence: CASSLGYKQYF.

The rearrangement joins TRBV6-5 to TRBJ2-1; D is unresolved. Germline lookup yields CDR1 MNHEY and CDR2 SVGAGI. V was pared by 5 bases and J by 3 bases, with 5 bases between. CDR3 length equals 12 residues. The CDR3 here is CASSPNYNEQFF. The CDR3, as DNA: TGTGCCAGCAGTCCTAACTACAATGAGCAGTTCTTC.

The rearrangement uses TRBV9 and TRBJ1-3; D remains ambiguous. This CDR3 is built from 13 residues. V was cut by 0 bases and J by 4 bases, with 5 bases left in between. Germline CDR1 is SGDLS and CDR2 is YYNGEE. The CDR3 region has the DNA TGTGCCAGCAGCGTAGGTGGAGGAAACACCATATATTTT. Translation gives CASSVGGGNTIYF. Together with reference TRBV9 and TRBJ1-3, the CDR3 gives the full variable domain: DSGVTQTPKHLITATGQRVTLRCSPRSGDLSVYWYQQSLDQGLQFLIQYYNGEERAKGNILERFSAQQFPDLHSELNLSSLELGDSALYFCASSVGGGNTIYFGEGSWLTVV.

The chain has TRBV5-1 and TRBJ2-7; no clear D. V lost 4 bases and J 7 bases, leaving 12 bases between the germline ends. Germline-derived CDR1 and CDR2 are SGHRS and YFSETQ. The CDR3 spans 12 residues. CDR3 in DNA: TGCGCCAGCAGCAGCCCAGCGACTGAGCAGTACTTC. Protein product: CASSSPATEQYF.

The chain carries TRBV7-2 and TRBJ2-5; 9 bases align to TRBD1. This CDR3 spans 14 amino acids. V lost 5 bases to trimming and J lost 5 bases; unmatched junction nucleotides: 6. Germline V gives CDR1 SGHTA, CDR2 FQGNSA. In DNA, the CDR3 is TGTGCCAGCAGCCCGGACAGGGGAGGCGAGACCCAGTACTTC. Protein sequence: CASSPDRGGETQYF.

The rearrangement links TRBV15 to TRBJ2-7, with D perhaps matching TRBD2 (5 bases). CDR3 length equals 15 residues. CDR1 and CDR2 from the germline V gene are LNHNV and YYDKDF (reference sequence). Between the trimmed V and J ends, which lost 0 bases and 5 bases, there was a span of 14 bases. The CDR3 loop is CATSRDLEGNHEQYF. The CDR3 DNA reads TGTGCCACCAGCAGAGATCTCGAGGGTAACCACGAGCAGTACTTC.

The chain carries TRBV5-6 and TRBJ1-2; TRBD1 matches at 9 bases. V lost 4 bases and J lost 8; bases outside the gene matches: 12. The CDR3 runs 15 residues. From germline, CDR1 is SGHDT and CDR2 YYEEEE. The CDR3 nucleotides read TGTGCCAGCAGCACAGCCACCGGGACAGGGCGCGGCTACACCTTC. It specifies CASSTATGTGRGYTF.

The chain joins TRBV27 to TRBJ2-2; D is possibly TRBD2 (6 bases). V dropped 7 bases and J dropped 5 bases, with 11 bases sitting between them. Germline-derived CDR1 and CDR2 are MNHEY and SMNVEV (reference sequence). The CDR3 extends over 13 amino acids. The DNA for the CDR3 is TGTGCCAGCACCCCGCGGGGAACCGGGGAGCTGTTTTTT. Its protein product is CASTPRGTGELFF.

The DNA of the CDR3 is TGTGCCAGCAGCTTTGCCAGGGTCTATCTGGCCTACAATGAGCAGTTCTTC. This sequence encodes CASSFARVYLAYNEQFF. The J gene is TRBJ2-1, the V gene TRBV5-6; a possible D gene is TRBD1 (5 bases). Trimming left V 2 bases short and J 2 bases short, with 17 bases between. The germline gives CDR1 SGHDT, CDR2 YYEEEE. The CDR3 spans 17 residues.

The chain joins TRBV27 to TRBJ2-6; D not resolved. Trimming removed 2 bases at V and 0 bases at J, with 8 bases between. Germline V gives CDR1 MNHEY, CDR2 SMNVEV (reference sequence). This CDR3 spans 16 amino acids. The CDR3, as DNA: TGTGCCAGCAGTTTAACGGCTAGCTCTGGGGCCAACGTCCTGACTTTC. It encodes CASSLTASSGANVLTF.